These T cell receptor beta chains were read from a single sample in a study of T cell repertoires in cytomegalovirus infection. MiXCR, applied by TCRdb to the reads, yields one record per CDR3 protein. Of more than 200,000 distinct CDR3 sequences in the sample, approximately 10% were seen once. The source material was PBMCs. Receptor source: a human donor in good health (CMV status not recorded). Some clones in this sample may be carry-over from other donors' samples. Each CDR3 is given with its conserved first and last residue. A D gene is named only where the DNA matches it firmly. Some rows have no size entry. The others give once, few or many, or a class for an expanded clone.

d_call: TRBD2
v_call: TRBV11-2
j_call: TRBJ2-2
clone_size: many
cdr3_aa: CASSVRLALNTGELFF
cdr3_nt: TGTGCCAGCAGCGTAAGACTAGCGCTGAACACCGGGGAGCTGTTTTTT

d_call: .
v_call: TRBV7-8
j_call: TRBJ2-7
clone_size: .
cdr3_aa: CASTKRGGGSTFRSSYEQYF
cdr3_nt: TGTGCCAGCACGAAAAGGGGGGGGGGCTCCACATTTAGGAGCTCCTACGAGCAGTACTTC

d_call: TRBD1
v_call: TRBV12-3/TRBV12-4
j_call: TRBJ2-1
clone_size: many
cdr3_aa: CASKGPRDRGGREQFF
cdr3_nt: TGTGCCAGCAAGGGGCCCAGGGACAGGGGTGGCCGTGAGCAGTTCTTC

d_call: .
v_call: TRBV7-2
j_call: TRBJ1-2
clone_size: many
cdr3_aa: CASSKLTGRNGYTF
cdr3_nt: TGTGCCAGCAGTAAACTCACAGGAAGGAACGGCTACACCTTC

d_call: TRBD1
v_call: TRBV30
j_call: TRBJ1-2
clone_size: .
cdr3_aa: CAGNRGPGNGYTF
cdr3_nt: TGTGCCGGGAACAGGGGGCCTGGGAATGGCTACACCTTC

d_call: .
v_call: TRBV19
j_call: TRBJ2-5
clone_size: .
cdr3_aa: CASRPNDQWGTQYF
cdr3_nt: TGTGCCAGTCGGCCGAACGACCAGTGGGGGACCCAGTACTTC

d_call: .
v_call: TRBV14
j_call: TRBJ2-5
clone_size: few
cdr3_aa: CASSPGQLVGETQYF
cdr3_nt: TGTGCCAGCAGCCCAGGACAGCTTGTGGGAGAGACCCAGTACTTC

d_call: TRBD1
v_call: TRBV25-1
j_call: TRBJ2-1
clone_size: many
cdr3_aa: CASSAGTALNNEQFF
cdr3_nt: TGTGCCAGCAGTGCCGGGACAGCCCTCAACAATGAGCAGTTCTTC

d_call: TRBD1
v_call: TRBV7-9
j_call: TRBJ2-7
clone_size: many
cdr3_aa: CASSLGQGAVYEQYF
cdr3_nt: TGTGCCAGCAGCCTAGGACAGGGGGCTGTTTACGAGCAGTACTTC

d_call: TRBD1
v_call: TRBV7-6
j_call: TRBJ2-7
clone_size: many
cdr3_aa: CASSPGQAEQYF
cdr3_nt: TGTGCCAGCAGCCCCGGACAGGCCGAGCAGTACTTC

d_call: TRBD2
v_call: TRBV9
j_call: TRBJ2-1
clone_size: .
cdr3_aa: CASSEAGGGAYEQFF
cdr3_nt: TGTGCCAGCAGCGAGGCGGGGGGGGGAGCATATGAGCAGTTCTTC

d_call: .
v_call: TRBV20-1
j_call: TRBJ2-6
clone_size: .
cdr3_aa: CSAREGKGANVLTF
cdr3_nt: TGCAGTGCTAGAGAAGGGAAAGGGGCCAACGTCCTGACTTTC

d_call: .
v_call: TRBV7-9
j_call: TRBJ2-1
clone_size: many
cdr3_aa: CASSRGSGDPFF
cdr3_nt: TGTGCCAGCAGCCGCGGGTCTGGCGACCCGTTCTTC

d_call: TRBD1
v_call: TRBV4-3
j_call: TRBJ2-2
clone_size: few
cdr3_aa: CASSTGAGAGELFF
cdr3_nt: TGCGCCAGCAGTACAGGGGCTGGGGCCGGGGAGCTGTTTTTT

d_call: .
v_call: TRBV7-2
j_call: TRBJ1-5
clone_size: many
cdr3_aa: CASSSRGWDQPQHF
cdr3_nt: TGTGCCAGCAGCTCCAGGGGATGGGATCAGCCCCAGCATTTT

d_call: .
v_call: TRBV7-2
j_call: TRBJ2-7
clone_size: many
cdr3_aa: CASSLPSTYEQYF
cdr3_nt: TGTGCCAGCAGCTTACCATCAACCTACGAGCAGTACTTC

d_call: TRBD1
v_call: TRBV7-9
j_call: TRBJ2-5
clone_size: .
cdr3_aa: CASSKGTGGFQETQYF
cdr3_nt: TGTGCCAGCAGCAAGGGGACAGGGGGATTCCAAGAGACCCAGTACTTC

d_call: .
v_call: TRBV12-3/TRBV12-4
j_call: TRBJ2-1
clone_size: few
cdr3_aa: CASSLNGAGQSHEQFF
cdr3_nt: TGTGCCAGCAGTCTAAATGGGGCAGGGCAGTCCCATGAGCAGTTCTTC

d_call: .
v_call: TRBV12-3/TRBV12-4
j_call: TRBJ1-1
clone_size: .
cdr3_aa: CASSLSRFTEAFF
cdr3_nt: TGTGCCAGCAGTTTGAGCAGGTTCACTGAAGCTTTCTTT

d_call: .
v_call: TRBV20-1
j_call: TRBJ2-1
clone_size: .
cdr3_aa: CSAREGTVNEQFF
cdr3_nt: TGCAGTGCTAGAGAAGGTACAGTCAATGAGCAGTTCTTC

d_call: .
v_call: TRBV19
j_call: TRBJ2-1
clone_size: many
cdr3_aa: CASSQTPGTQMLQFF
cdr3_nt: TGTGCCAGTAGTCAAACCCCCGGGACGCAGATGTTGCAGTTCTTC

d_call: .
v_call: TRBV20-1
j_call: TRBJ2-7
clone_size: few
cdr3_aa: CSVRGAGLGSYEQYF
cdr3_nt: TGCAGTGTTAGGGGGGCGGGTCTGGGGTCCTACGAGCAGTACTTC

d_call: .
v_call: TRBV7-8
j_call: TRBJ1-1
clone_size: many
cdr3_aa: CASSIGTEAFF
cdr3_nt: TGTGCCAGCAGTATCGGGACAGAAGCTTTCTTT

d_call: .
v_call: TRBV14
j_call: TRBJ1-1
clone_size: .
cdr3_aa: CASSQVRGFTEAFF
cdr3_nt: TGTGCCAGCAGCCAAGTTAGGGGCTTCACTGAAGCTTTCTTT

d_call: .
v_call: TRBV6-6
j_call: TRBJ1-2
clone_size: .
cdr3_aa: CASSYQQGIYGYTF
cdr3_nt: TGTGCCAGCAGTTACCAGCAGGGAATCTATGGCTACACCTTC

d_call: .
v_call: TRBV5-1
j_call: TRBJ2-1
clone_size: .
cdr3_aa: CASSLSWATPSLFF
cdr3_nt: TGCGCCAGCAGCTTGAGTTGGGCGACTCCCAGCCTGTTCTTC

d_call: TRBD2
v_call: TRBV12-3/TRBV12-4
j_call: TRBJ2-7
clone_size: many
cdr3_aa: CASSLGAGGSRSEQYF
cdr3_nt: TGTGCCAGCAGTTTAGGAGCGGGGGGCTCAAGGAGCGAGCAGTACTTC

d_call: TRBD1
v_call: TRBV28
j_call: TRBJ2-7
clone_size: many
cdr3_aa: CASSPLTGWGVYEQYF
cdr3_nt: TGTGCCAGCAGTCCATTGACAGGGTGGGGCGTCTACGAGCAGTACTTC

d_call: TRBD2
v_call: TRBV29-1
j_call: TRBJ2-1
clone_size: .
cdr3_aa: CSVEVRSGGRYNEQFF
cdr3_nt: TGCAGCGTTGAAGTACGTAGCGGGGGACGGTACAATGAGCAGTTCTTC

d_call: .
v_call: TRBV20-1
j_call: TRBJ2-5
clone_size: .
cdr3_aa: CSARGGGLQETQYF
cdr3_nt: TGCAGTGCTAGAGGGGGGGGCCTTCAAGAGACCCAGTACTTC

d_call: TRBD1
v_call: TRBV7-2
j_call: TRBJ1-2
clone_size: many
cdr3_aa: CASSLGLQGAYGYTF
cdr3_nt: TGTGCCAGCAGCTTAGGGCTACAGGGGGCATATGGCTACACCTTC

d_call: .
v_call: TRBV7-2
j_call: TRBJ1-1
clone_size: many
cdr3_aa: CASSLRAMNTEAFF
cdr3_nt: TGTGCCAGCAGCTTAAGGGCGATGAACACTGAAGCTTTCTTT

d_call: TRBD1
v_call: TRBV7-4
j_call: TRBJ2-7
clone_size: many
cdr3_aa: CASSEIGTGDYEQYF
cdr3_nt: TGTGCCAGCAGCGAAATCGGGACAGGGGACTACGAGCAGTACTTC

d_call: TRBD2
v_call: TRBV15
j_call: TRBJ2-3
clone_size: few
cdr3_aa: CATGKRDYTDTQYF
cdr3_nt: TGTGCCACCGGTAAGCGGGACTACACAGATACGCAGTATTTT

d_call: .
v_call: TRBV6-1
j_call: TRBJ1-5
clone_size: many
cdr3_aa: CASSEAWRSEPQHF
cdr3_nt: TGTGCCAGCAGTGAAGCTTGGCGCAGTGAGCCCCAGCATTTT

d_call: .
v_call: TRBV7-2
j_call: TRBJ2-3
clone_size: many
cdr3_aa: CASSLQGGGTDTQYF
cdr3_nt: TGTGCCAGCAGCTTACAGGGGGGAGGCACAGATACGCAGTATTTT

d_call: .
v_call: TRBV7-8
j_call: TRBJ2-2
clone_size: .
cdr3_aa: CASSLAGGSVTGELFF
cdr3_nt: TGTGCCAGCAGCTTAGCTGGGGGCAGTGTCACCGGGGAGCTGTTTTTT

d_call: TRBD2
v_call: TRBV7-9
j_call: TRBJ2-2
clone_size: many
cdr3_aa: CASNTRQLAVTGELFF
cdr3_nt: TGTGCCAGCAACACGCGGCAACTAGCGGTCACCGGGGAGCTGTTTTTT

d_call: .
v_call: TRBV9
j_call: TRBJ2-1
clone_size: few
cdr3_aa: CASSVWRVGSDEQFF
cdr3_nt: TGTGCCAGCAGCGTGTGGAGGGTGGGCAGCGATGAGCAGTTCTTC

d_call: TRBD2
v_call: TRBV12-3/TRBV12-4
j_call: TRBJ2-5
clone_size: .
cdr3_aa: CASSSTGTRVGETQYF
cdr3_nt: TGTGCCAGCAGTTCAACCGGGACTAGGGTGGGAGAGACCCAGTACTTC

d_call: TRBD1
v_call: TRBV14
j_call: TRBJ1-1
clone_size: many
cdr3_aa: CASSQGTGMNTEAFF
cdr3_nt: TGTGCCAGCAGCCAGGGGACAGGGATGAACACTGAAGCTTTCTTT

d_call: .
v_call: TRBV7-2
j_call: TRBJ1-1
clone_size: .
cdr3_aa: CASSLTRDPNTEAFF
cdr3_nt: TGTGCCAGCAGCTTAACCCGGGACCCAAACACTGAAGCTTTCTTT

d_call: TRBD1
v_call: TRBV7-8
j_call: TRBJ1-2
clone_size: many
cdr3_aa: CASSRGTGGASHYGYTF
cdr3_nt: TGTGCCAGCAGCCGCGGGACAGGGGGCGCATCTCACTATGGCTACACCTTC

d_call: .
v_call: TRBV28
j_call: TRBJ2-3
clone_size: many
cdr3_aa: CASSRTDTQYF
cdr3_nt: TGTGCCAGCAGCCGCACAGATACGCAGTATTTT

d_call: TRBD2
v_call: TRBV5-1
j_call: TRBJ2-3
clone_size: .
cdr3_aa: CASRGGRTSTDTQYF
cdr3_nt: TGCGCCAGCAGGGGCGGGAGGACTAGCACAGATACGCAGTATTTT

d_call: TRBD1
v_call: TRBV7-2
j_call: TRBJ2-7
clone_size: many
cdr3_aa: CASSSQTGGYEQYF
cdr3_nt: TGTGCCAGCAGCTCTCAGACAGGGGGCTACGAGCAGTACTTC

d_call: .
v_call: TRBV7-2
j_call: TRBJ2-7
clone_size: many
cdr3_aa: CASSLGGGISYEQYF
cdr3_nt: TGTGCCAGCAGCTTAGGAGGGGGGATCTCCTACGAGCAGTACTTC

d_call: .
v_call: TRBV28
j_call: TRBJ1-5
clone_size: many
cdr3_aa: CASSLGSSGLGYNQPQHF
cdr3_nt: TGTGCCAGCAGTTTAGGGTCGTCGGGCCTAGGGTACAATCAGCCCCAGCATTTT

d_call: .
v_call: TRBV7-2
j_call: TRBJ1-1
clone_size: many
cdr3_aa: CASSFQTSNTEAFF
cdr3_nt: TGTGCCAGCAGCTTTCAAACCTCGAACACTGAAGCTTTCTTT

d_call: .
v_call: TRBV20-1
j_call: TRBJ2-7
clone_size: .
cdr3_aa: CSARDALRTQGSLYGEQYF
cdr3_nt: TGCAGTGCTAGAGACGCTTTACGGACCCAGGGAAGTCTGTATGGGGAGCAGTACTTC

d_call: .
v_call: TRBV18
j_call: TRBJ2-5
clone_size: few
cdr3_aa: CASSPAIGETQYF
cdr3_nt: TGTGCCAGCTCACCGGCTATAGGCGAGACCCAGTACTTC

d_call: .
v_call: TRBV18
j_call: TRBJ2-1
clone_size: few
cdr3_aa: CASSPQGGSENEQFF
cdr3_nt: TGTGCCAGCTCACCACAGGGTGGGTCAGAAAATGAGCAGTTCTTC

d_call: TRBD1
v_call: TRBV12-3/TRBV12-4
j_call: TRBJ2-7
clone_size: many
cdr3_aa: CASSSGTGMLREQYF
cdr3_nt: TGTGCCAGCAGCTCAGGGACAGGGATGTTGCGCGAGCAGTACTTC

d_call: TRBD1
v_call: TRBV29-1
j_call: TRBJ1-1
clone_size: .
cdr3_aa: CSVWDRANTEAFF
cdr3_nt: TGCAGCGTTTGGGACAGGGCTAACACTGAAGCTTTCTTT